This TCR beta chain was captured in a study of blood T cell repertoires in COVID-19. At the level of the study: From T cells, B-cell-depleted T cells, or PBMCs came the material, which was cDNA or gDNA.

Per germline, CDR1 MNHEY and CDR2 SVGAGI. The CDR3 covers 14 residues. V was trimmed by 4 bases and J by 0 bases, leaving 10 bases between them. The data were produced by immunoSEQ multiplex PCR, yet TCRdb's version contains in-frame clones alone and is incomplete. The sample records hundreds of thousands of clones, 87% being singletons. The V and J genes are TRBV6-5 and TRBJ2-7, with D maybe TRBD1 (5 bases). The clonotype comes from a woman between 50 and 59 years old who had recovered from COVID-19. The source material was peripheral blood. CDR3 loop: CASSSQGHSYEQYF. For the CDR3, the DNA is TGTGCCAGCAGTTCCCAAGGACACTCCTACGAGCAGTACTTC.